The 9 T cell receptor beta chains reported below all come from one sample, sequenced in a study of cytomegalovirus exposure and HLA in healthy donors (dated by TCRdb to the late 2010s). To prepare the library, the immunoSEQ multiplex PCR assay was applied. For the multiplex PCR, a mixture combining 60 forward primers for TCR Vbeta segments and 13 reverse primers for TCR Jbeta segments was used. TCRdb holds this immuneACCESS table with in-frame rearrangements only. Some clones are missing; in checked studies, unresolved V genes explain under half, and the rest has no known cause. The sample data list 100,000 to 150,000 clones, and 80% of these were observed just once. Under 4.5% of the sample is taken by the ten largest. The sequenced sample was PBMCs. Receptors originate from a woman aged 40 to 50 in good health and CMV-seronegative.

A few counts support this clone. The rearrangement links TRBV4-2 to TRBJ1-2, with a possible D match to TRBD1 (6 bases). The CDR3 loop spans 17 amino acids. Deletions cut 3 bases from V and 2 bases from J, with 19 bases between. Germline values: CDR1 LGHNA, CDR2 YNFKEQ. The CDR3 bases are TGTGCCAGCAGCCAGTCGTCAGGGGCAGCCCAAAACTATGGCTACACCTTC. This translates into CASSQSSGAAQNYGYTF.

The table lists this clone with a count of one. This chain uses TRBV29-1 with TRBJ2-1; maybe TRBD2 (7 bases). The ends were cut back, 4 bases at V and 7 bases at J, with 17 bases in the middle. CDR1 is SQVTM, CDR2 ANQGSEA, per germline. This CDR3 contains 14 residues. This CDR3 is CSVVRGGASNEQFF. The CDR3, as DNA: TGCAGCGTTGTGAGAGGGGGGGCCTCGAATGAGCAGTTCTTC.

The rearrangement links TRBV6-6 to TRBJ1-2; 9 bases are shared with TRBD1. V gave up 2 bases and J gave up 6 bases; unmatched junction bases: 10. The CDR3 sequence is 16 residues long. Germline CDR1 reads MNHNY; CDR2 reads SVGAGI (reference sequence). The CDR3 is CASSYEQGALVNGYTF. In DNA form, the CDR3 reads TGTGCCAGCAGTTACGAACAGGGGGCGCTCGTAAATGGCTACACCTTC.

The V and J genes are TRBV6-6 and TRBJ1-1, with D possibly TRBD1 on 6 matching bases. Germline V lookup: CDR1 MNHNY, CDR2 SVGAGI (reference sequence). The CDR3 extends over 14 amino acids. V was trimmed by 6 bases and J by 1 base, leaving 12 bases between them. This CDR3 reads CASSTDRPNTEAFF. The CDR3 region has the DNA TGTGCCAGCAGCACGGACAGACCGAACACTGAAGCTTTCTTT.

The chain uses TRBV4-1 and TRBJ1-1, with no clear D. Trimming cost V 0 bases and J 7 bases, with 9 bases left between them. The length of the CDR3 is 13 residues. From germline, CDR1 is MGHRA and CDR2 YSYEKL. The CDR3 nucleotides are TGCGCCAGCAGCCAAGAAAGCGGGTTTGAAGCTTTCTTT. Its protein is CASSQESGFEAFF.

The chain is built from TRBV7-2 and TRBJ2-2; possible D gene TRBD1, 5 bases. The CDR3 is made up of 15 amino acids. Germline loops: CDR1 SGHTA, CDR2 FQGNSA. V was shortened by 1 base and J by 4 bases, with 10 bases between the two germline ends. For the CDR3, the DNA is TGTGCCAGCAGCTTAGGCAGGGCCGGCACCGGGGAGCTGTTTTTT. Protein product: CASSLGRAGTGELFF.

CDR3 region: CASRLQGGNTIYF. The CDR3 DNA sequence: TGTGCCAGCCGATTGCAGGGTGGAAACACCATATATTTT. The rearrangement links TRBV6-1 to TRBJ1-3; a possible D gene is TRBD1 (5 bases). The germline CDR1 and CDR2 sequences are MNHNS and SASEGT. The CDR3 has 13 amino acids. With 8 bases removed from V and 3 bases from J, the gap between germline ends came to 11 bases.

This clone showed up just once. The chain has TRBV5-4 and TRBJ2-7; 10 bases line up with TRBD2. CDR1 and CDR2 (germline): SGHNT, YYREEE (reference sequence). With 3 bases clipped from V and 4 bases from J, the junction kept 7 bases outside the gene matches. This CDR3 is built from 15 residues. CDR3 DNA sequence: TGTGCCAGCAGCTACTCCAAACTAGCGGGGTACGAGCAGTACTTC. This codes for CASSYSKLAGYEQYF. The variable domain in full, completed from reference TRBV5-4 and TRBJ2-7, reads ETGVTQSPTHLIKTRGQQVTLRCSSQSGHNTVSWYQQALGQGPQFIFQYYREEENGRGNFPPRFSGLQFPNYSSELNVNALELDDSALYLCASSYSKLAGYEQYFGPGTRLTVT.

The gene calls are TRBV20-1 and TRBJ2-1; D gene unclear. CDR3 size: 11 residues. Per germline, CDR1 DFQATT and CDR2 SNEGSKA (reference sequence). Trimming took 3 bases from V and 3 from J, leaving 3 bases between them. In DNA form, the CDR3 reads TGCAGTGCTAGTTACTACAATGAGCAGTTCTTC. Protein product: CSASYYNEQFF.